A selection of T cell receptor beta chains follows, all from one sample in a study of T-cell reconstitution after alpha-beta-depleted transplantation in children. TCRdb recomputed calls from the PCR reads with MiXCR, one row per CDR3 protein. The table records 500,000 or so distinct CDR3 sequences, roughly an eighth of them present only once. The input for sequencing was PBMCs, mostly from graft donor cells, taken 180 days after TCRalphabeta/CD19-depleted stem cell transplant. The receptor set was obtained from a female patient aged 2-9 years who had a stem cell transplant for aplastic anemia, so the T cells may come from the graft donor. Each CDR3 is given with its conserved first and last residue. A D gene is named only where the DNA matches it firmly. Clone size is given for some rows only: seen once, a few or many times, or a class if the clone is expanded.

-,TRBJ2-3,-,TRBV20-1,CSARGPRGRTDTQYF,TGCAGTGCTAGAGGTCCGCGGGGGCGCACAGATACGCAGTATTTT
-,TRBJ1-3,few,TRBV4-3,CASSQDAGIRNTIYF,TGCGCCAGCAGCCAAGATGCAGGGATCAGAAACACCATATATTTT
TRBD2,TRBJ2-1,once,TRBV7-3,CASSLIAGGGNEQFF,TGTGCCAGCAGCTTAATTGCGGGAGGGGGCAATGAGCAGTTCTTC
TRBD2,TRBJ2-2,-,TRBV6-2/TRBV6-3,CASSYRSSGRGTGELFF,TGTGCCAGCAGTTACCGATCTAGCGGGAGAGGCACCGGGGAGCTGTTTTTT
-,TRBJ1-5,-,TRBV6-5,CASRGTVGEPQHF,TGTGCCAGCAGAGGAACGGTAGGAGAGCCCCAGCATTTT
-,TRBJ1-1,many,TRBV10-3,CAIKHLAEEAFF,TGTGCCATCAAGCACTTGGCAGAGGAAGCTTTCTTT
TRBD2,TRBJ2-1,few,TRBV7-2,CASSLSRLAGDNEQFF,TGTGCCAGCAGCTTAAGTAGGCTAGCGGGAGACAATGAGCAGTTCTTC
TRBD1,TRBJ2-1,-,TRBV7-8,CASSGEDRANEQFF,TGTGCCAGCAGCGGAGAGGACAGGGCGAATGAGCAGTTCTTC
-,TRBJ1-1,-,TRBV7-9,CASSPGGRGNTEAFF,TGTGCCAGCAGCCCTGGGGGGCGCGGGAACACTGAAGCTTTCTTT
-,TRBJ2-4,-,TRBV18,CASSPPSKNIQYF,TGTGCCAGCTCACCACCATCGAAAAACATTCAGTACTTC
-,TRBJ1-1,-,TRBV20-1,CSARVWGMNTEAFF,TGCAGTGCTAGAGTCTGGGGAATGAACACTGAAGCTTTCTTT
-,TRBJ1-5,-,TRBV4-3,CASSQDRGVGNQPQHF,TGCGCCAGCAGCCAAGATCGGGGCGTAGGCAATCAGCCCCAGCATTTT
-,TRBJ2-2,few,TRBV3-1,CASSLIPGPNTGELFF,TGTGCCAGCAGCCTAATACCAGGGCCCAACACCGGGGAGCTGTTTTTT
-,TRBJ2-7,-,TRBV28,CASSLSGPNYEQYF,TGTGCCAGCAGTTTATCCGGTCCTAACTACGAGCAGTACTTC
TRBD2,TRBJ2-7,few,TRBV20-1,CSARAGTSGRAAYEQYF,TGCAGTGCTAGAGCCGGGACTAGCGGGAGGGCAGCCTACGAGCAGTACTTC
-,TRBJ2-1,many,TRBV20-1,CSARGGLWAYNEQFF,TGCAGTGCTAGAGGAGGCCTTTGGGCCTACAATGAGCAGTTCTTC
TRBD2,TRBJ2-3,-,TRBV10-2,CASSETSGRVTDTQYF,TGCGCCAGCAGTGAGACTAGCGGGAGGGTAACAGATACGCAGTATTTT
-,TRBJ2-3,-,TRBV5-1,CASRMYTQNTDTQYF,TGCGCCAGCAGGATGTATACTCAAAACACAGATACGCAGTATTTT
-,TRBJ2-7,-,TRBV4-2,CASSPWRWTEGNEQYF,TGTGCCAGCAGCCCCTGGAGATGGACAGAGGGGAACGAGCAGTACTTC
-,TRBJ2-5,-,TRBV5-1,CASTGRIDETQYF,TGCGCCAGTACAGGGAGGATAGATGAGACCCAGTACTTC
-,TRBJ2-1,few,TRBV19,CASTPTDLLSYNEQFF,TGTGCCAGTACCCCGACGGACCTCCTCTCCTACAATGAGCAGTTCTTC
-,TRBJ1-6,many,TRBV4-3,CASSQDLSRQSHDSPLHF,TGCGCCAGCAGCCAAGATCTTAGTAGGCAGTCTCACGATTCACCCCTCCACTTT
-,TRBJ2-7,-,TRBV7-2,CASSPSATSSYEQYF,TGTGCCAGCAGCCCCTCGGCGACCAGCTCCTACGAGCAGTACTTC
-,TRBJ2-5,few,TRBV29-1,CSVGETGFIQETQYF,TGCAGCGTGGGCGAGACAGGTTTTATACAAGAGACCCAGTACTTC
TRBD2,TRBJ2-1,few,TRBV7-9,CASSLGGSGRMNEQFF,TGTGCCAGCAGCTTAGGGGGTAGCGGGAGAATGAATGAGCAGTTCTTC
-,TRBJ2-7,many,TRBV28,CASSLRTRVFYEQYF,TGTGCCAGCAGCCTTAGAACCAGGGTATTCTACGAGCAGTACTTC
-,TRBJ1-3,-,TRBV5-4,CASSSAGTSLFGSGNTIYF,TGTGCCAGCAGCTCGGCCGGTACGAGTCTTTTCGGCTCTGGAAACACCATATATTTT
TRBD1,TRBJ2-5,-,TRBV4-3,CASSHGQGQRETQYF,TGCGCCAGCAGCCACGGACAGGGCCAACGGGAGACCCAGTACTTC
-,TRBJ1-2,-,TRBV29-1,CSELDRHGLGDGYTF,TGCAGCGAGTTAGACAGGCATGGCCTTGGCGACGGCTACACCTTC
-,TRBJ2-3,many,TRBV5-5,CASSFGGSVEDTQYF,TGTGCCAGCAGCTTCGGGGGCAGTGTGGAAGATACGCAGTATTTT
-,TRBJ2-7,many,TRBV18,CASSSAASGQYF,TGTGCCAGCTCATCGGCTGCCTCGGGGCAGTACTTC
-,TRBJ1-5,few,TRBV12-3/TRBV12-4,CASSPQGGPQHF,TGTGCCAGCAGTCCTCAGGGAGGGCCCCAGCATTTT
-,TRBJ1-1,many,TRBV12-3/TRBV12-4,CASSLRQGNTEAFF,TGTGCCAGCAGTTTGCGTCAGGGGAACACTGAAGCTTTCTTT
-,TRBJ2-7,few,TRBV6-5,CASSLPDNEQYF,TGTGCCAGCAGTCTCCCTGATAACGAGCAGTACTTC
-,TRBJ1-2,few,TRBV27,CASSSHRATNYGYTF,TGTGCCAGCAGCTCCCACAGGGCGACTAACTATGGCTACACCTTC
-,TRBJ2-5,many,TRBV5-5,CASSLMGAGQETQYF,TGTGCCAGCAGCCTGATGGGGGCCGGCCAAGAGACCCAGTACTTC
-,TRBJ1-5,-,TRBV20-1,CSARDWGASGNQPQHF,TGCAGTGCTAGAGATTGGGGGGCATCCGGCAATCAGCCCCAGCATTTT
-,TRBJ2-3,few,TRBV15,CATSTVRHTQYF,TGTGCCACCAGTACAGTCCGCCATACGCAGTATTTT
-,TRBJ2-7,few,TRBV7-2,CASSLFSGLYEQYF,TGTGCCAGCAGCTTATTCTCTGGGCTTTACGAGCAGTACTTC